These T cell receptor beta chains were read from a single sample in a study of T and B cells in COVID-19 patients. TCRdb processed the multiplex PCR reads anew with MiXCR; each CDR3 protein has one entry. The sample yields more than 9,000 distinct CDR3 sequences, 28% seen once. Sample: blood. The source is a human donor who had recovered from COVID-19. CDR3s include the opening cysteine and the closing phenylalanine or tryptophan. D genes are given only for firm matches. Clone size, where shown, is once, few, many, or a class for clones that have expanded.

V: TRBV18
J: TRBJ1-2
D: NA
size: NA
DNA: TGTGCCAGCTCATTAGACACGTCCTATGGCTACACCTTC
CDR3: CASSLDTSYGYTF

V: TRBV30
J: TRBJ1-4
D: NA
size: many
DNA: TGTGCCTGGATCCCTCGGGGGTCCGAAAAACTGTTTTTT
CDR3: CAWIPRGSEKLFF

V: TRBV27
J: TRBJ1-6
D: TRBD1
size: many
DNA: TGTGCCAGCGGGAGACAGGGGAATAATTCACCCCTCCACTTT
CDR3: CASGRQGNNSPLHF

V: TRBV24-1
J: TRBJ2-7
D: TRBD2
size: NA
DNA: TGTGCCACCAGTGCCTCGGGGCGGGAGGAGCAGTACTTC
CDR3: CATSASGREEQYF

V: TRBV18
J: TRBJ2-3
D: NA
size: medium-sized
DNA: TGTGCCAGCTCAAGGACCCACGACCCTAGCACAGATACGCAGTATTTT
CDR3: CASSRTHDPSTDTQYF

V: TRBV12-3/TRBV12-4
J: TRBJ2-5
D: TRBD2
size: once
DNA: TGTGCCAGCATTCGGTCGGGAACTAGCGGGAGGGCCAATGGTCAGGGAGAGACCCAGTACTTC
CDR3: CASIRSGTSGRANGQGETQYF

V: TRBV7-9
J: TRBJ1-4
D: NA
size: NA
DNA: TGTGCCAGCAGCCAACAACTAGAGGGGCATAATGAAAAACTGTTTTTT
CDR3: CASSQQLEGHNEKLFF

V: TRBV5-5
J: TRBJ1-6
D: TRBD1
size: few
DNA: TGTGCCAGCAGCAGCGGACAGGGCTATAATTCACCCCTCCACTTT
CDR3: CASSSGQGYNSPLHF

V: TRBV5-1
J: TRBJ2-6
D: NA
size: NA
DNA: TGCGCCAGCAGCCACTTGACTGGGGCCAACGTCCTGACTTTC
CDR3: CASSHLTGANVLTF

V: TRBV5-1
J: TRBJ2-1
D: TRBD2
size: few
DNA: TGCGCCAGCAACTCCGGGGGGGGGCGCTACAATGAGCAGTTCTTC
CDR3: CASNSGGGRYNEQFF

V: TRBV19
J: TRBJ2-5
D: TRBD2
size: NA
DNA: TGTGCCTCCGCCGGGGGGACGGAGACCCAGTACTTC
CDR3: CASAGGTETQYF

V: TRBV6-5
J: TRBJ2-1
D: TRBD2
size: NA
DNA: TGTGCCAGCAGCCCCCGGGTAGCGGGCTACAATGAGCAGTTCTTC
CDR3: CASSPRVAGYNEQFF

V: TRBV5-3
J: TRBJ2-5
D: TRBD2
size: few
DNA: TGCGCCAGCAGCTCCGTAGCGGGGGGGGAGACCCAGTACTTC
CDR3: CASSSVAGGETQYF

V: TRBV24-1
J: TRBJ2-1
D: TRBD2
size: NA
DNA: TGTGCCACCGAAAGCGGGAGACGGTTGAATGAGCAGTTCTTC
CDR3: CATESGRRLNEQFF

V: TRBV29-1
J: TRBJ2-7
D: TRBD1
size: medium-sized
DNA: TGCAGCGTTCGAGGCTGGGACAGGGGGCCGTACGAGCAGTACTTC
CDR3: CSVRGWDRGPYEQYF

V: TRBV5-1
J: TRBJ2-5
D: NA
size: few
DNA: TGCGCCAGCAGCAGGGACTTCCAAGAGACCCAGTACTTC
CDR3: CASSRDFQETQYF

V: TRBV11-2
J: TRBJ2-5
D: NA
size: NA
DNA: TGTGCCAGCAGCTTAACGGGGTCGGAGACCCAGTACTTC
CDR3: CASSLTGSETQYF

V: TRBV27
J: TRBJ2-5
D: TRBD2
size: medium-sized
DNA: TGTGCCAGCAGTCCCCGGCTAGCGGGGTGGGAGACCCAGTACTTC
CDR3: CASSPRLAGWETQYF

V: TRBV5-6
J: TRBJ1-5
D: TRBD1
size: medium-sized
DNA: TGTGCCAGCAGCTGGCGGACAGGGCAGGTTGGGCGGGATCAGCCCCAGCATTTT
CDR3: CASSWRTGQVGRDQPQHF

V: TRBV20-1
J: TRBJ2-3
D: TRBD2
size: NA
DNA: TGCAGTGCGATAATCCTAGCGGGAGGCCCGGGGAGAACGCAGTATTTT
CDR3: CSAIILAGGPGRTQYF

V: TRBV14
J: TRBJ2-2
D: NA
size: few
DNA: TGTGCCAGCAGCCCAAGGGTTACCGGGGAGCTGTTTTTT
CDR3: CASSPRVTGELFF

V: TRBV5-5
J: TRBJ1-6
D: NA
size: few
DNA: TGTGCCAGCAGCTTCGGCAGGGACGTAAATAATTCACCCCTCCACTTT
CDR3: CASSFGRDVNNSPLHF

V: TRBV18
J: TRBJ2-1
D: TRBD2
size: medium-sized
DNA: TGTGCCAGCTCACCCCCTAGCGGTGAGCAGTTCTTC
CDR3: CASSPPSGEQFF

V: TRBV28
J: TRBJ1-2
D: NA
size: NA
DNA: TGTGCCAGCAGCCTCGGGGGGGGCGGTGGCTACACCTTC
CDR3: CASSLGGGGGYTF

V: TRBV23-1
J: TRBJ2-4
D: NA
size: NA
DNA: TGCGCCAGCAGTCAGGGGCAGGGGGCCAAAAACATTCAGTACTTC
CDR3: CASSQGQGAKNIQYF

V: TRBV19
J: TRBJ1-1
D: NA
size: many
DNA: TGTGCCAGTAGTATAGATTTTGGCGGGGACACTGAAGCTTTCTTT
CDR3: CASSIDFGGDTEAFF

V: TRBV6-1
J: TRBJ2-7
D: NA
size: many
DNA: TGTGCCAGCAGTGCCGCCGGGACGCCCTACGAGCAGTACTTC
CDR3: CASSAAGTPYEQYF

V: TRBV18
J: TRBJ2-5
D: NA
size: NA
DNA: TGTGCCAGCTCACTACAGGGCCAAGAGACCCAGTACTTC
CDR3: CASSLQGQETQYF

V: TRBV5-4
J: TRBJ1-4
D: NA
size: NA
DNA: TGTGCCAGCAGCCCCGGAGGAACCATTAATGAAAAACTGTTTTTT
CDR3: CASSPGGTINEKLFF

V: TRBV19
J: TRBJ1-2
D: NA
size: medium-sized
DNA: TGTGCCAGTAGCCCAGGTCCGGGATCTCACTATGGCTACACCTTC
CDR3: CASSPGPGSHYGYTF

V: TRBV27
J: TRBJ2-2
D: TRBD2
size: many
DNA: TGTGCCAGCAGTTCCATAGCGGGGGGGCCCACCGGGGAGCTGTTTTTT
CDR3: CASSSIAGGPTGELFF

V: TRBV6-5
J: TRBJ2-7
D: NA
size: many
DNA: TGTGCCACCCGCGGGGGCGGGAACAACCTCGAGCAGTACTTC
CDR3: CATRGGGNNLEQYF

V: TRBV6-6
J: TRBJ1-2
D: TRBD1
size: few
DNA: TGTGCCAGCAGGACCTCACCCGGGACAGACTCTAACTATGGCTACACCTTC
CDR3: CASRTSPGTDSNYGYTF

V: TRBV10-3
J: TRBJ2-7
D: NA
size: many
DNA: TGTGCCATCAGTGGGCTACAGGGAGGCGAGCAGTACTTC
CDR3: CAISGLQGGEQYF

V: TRBV12-3/TRBV12-4
J: TRBJ2-7
D: TRBD2
size: few
DNA: TGTGCCAGCAGTGGCTTTGAGCGGGGAGGCTACGAGCAGTACTTC
CDR3: CASSGFERGGYEQYF

V: TRBV29-1
J: TRBJ2-1
D: TRBD1
size: medium-sized
DNA: TGCAGCGTTGAGGGACAGGGGGCCAATGAGCAGTTCTTC
CDR3: CSVEGQGANEQFF

V: TRBV6-5
J: TRBJ2-7
D: NA
size: medium-sized
DNA: TGTGCCAGCAGTCGAAAACTGGGACCCGAATACGAGCAGTACTTC
CDR3: CASSRKLGPEYEQYF

V: TRBV18
J: TRBJ2-1
D: NA
size: medium-sized
DNA: TGTGCCAGCTCACCCAACATTCAGAGCGGGCCCTACAATGAGCAGTTCTTC
CDR3: CASSPNIQSGPYNEQFF

V: TRBV20-1
J: TRBJ2-5
D: NA
size: few
DNA: TGCAGTGCTAGAGATAGGGTACGAGCGGGTCAAGAGACCCAGTACTTC
CDR3: CSARDRVRAGQETQYF

V: TRBV19
J: TRBJ1-2
D: TRBD1
size: NA
DNA: TGTGCCAGTAGCCCCGGGACAGACTTCTATGGCTACACCTTC
CDR3: CASSPGTDFYGYTF

V: TRBV30
J: TRBJ1-5
D: NA
size: few
DNA: TGTGCCTGGAAGCAATCATTGGGCCCCCTGAGGGATCAGCCCCAGCATTTT
CDR3: CAWKQSLGPLRDQPQHF

V: TRBV14
J: TRBJ1-1
D: NA
size: NA
DNA: TGTGCCAGCAGCCAAGACCATTGGAGGACTGAAGCTTTCTTT
CDR3: CASSQDHWRTEAFF